This TCR beta chain was recorded in a study of PD-1 blockade in classical Hodgkin lymphoma. Germline CDR1 and CDR2: LGHNT and FRNRAP. The length of the CDR3 is 16 residues. J gave up 2 bases and V 6 bases, and 6 bases lay outside the gene matches. Notes on this clone: Its matching antigen is unknown.

Data came from immunoSEQ multiplex PCR; TCRdb stores just in-frame clones and leaves some out. The sample lists just under 20,000 clones, approximately 82% occurring once. Whole-study results and caveats: Undefined causes, possibly disease activity or prior therapy, underlie the repertoire differences. Newly diagnosed patients had baseline TCR diversity that was reportedly lower than that of healthy donors.

The time point is: newly diagnosed, previously untreated cHL patient sample. With magnetic negative selection, CD4+ T cells were purified from PBMCs that had been thawed. Comparator PBMCs were from newly diagnosed, untreated classical Hodgkin lymphoma. Sequences were obtained from CD4+ T cells from blood. The V call is TRBV12-5, the J call TRBJ2-1, with 11 bases fitting TRBD2. The TCR sequence derives from a human donor with classical Hodgkin lymphoma. CDR3 amino acids: CASGRTLAGAYNEQFF. The CDR3 region has the DNA TGTGCTAGTGGCCGGACACTAGCGGGGGCCTACAATGAGCAGTTCTTC.